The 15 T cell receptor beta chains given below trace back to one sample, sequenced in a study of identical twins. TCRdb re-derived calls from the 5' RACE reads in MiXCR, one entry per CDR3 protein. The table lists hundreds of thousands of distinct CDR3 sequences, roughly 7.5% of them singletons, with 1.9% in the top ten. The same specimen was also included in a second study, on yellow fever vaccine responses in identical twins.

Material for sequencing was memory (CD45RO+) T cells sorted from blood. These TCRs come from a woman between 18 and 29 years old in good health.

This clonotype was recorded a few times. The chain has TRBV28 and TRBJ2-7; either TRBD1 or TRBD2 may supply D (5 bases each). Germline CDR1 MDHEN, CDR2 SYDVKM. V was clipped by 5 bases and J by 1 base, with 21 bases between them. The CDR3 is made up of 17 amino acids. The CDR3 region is CASSARGSWTKSYEQYF. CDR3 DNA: TGTGCCAGCAGTGCACGGGGTTCCTGGACAAAATCCTACGAGCAGTACTTC.

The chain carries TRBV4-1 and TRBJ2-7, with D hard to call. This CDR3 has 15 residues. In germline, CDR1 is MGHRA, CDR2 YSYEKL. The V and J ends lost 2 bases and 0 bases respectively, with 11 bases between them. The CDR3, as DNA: TGCGCCAGCAGCCAAACCCCACTGGCCTCCTACGAGCAGTACTTC. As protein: CASSQTPLASYEQYF.

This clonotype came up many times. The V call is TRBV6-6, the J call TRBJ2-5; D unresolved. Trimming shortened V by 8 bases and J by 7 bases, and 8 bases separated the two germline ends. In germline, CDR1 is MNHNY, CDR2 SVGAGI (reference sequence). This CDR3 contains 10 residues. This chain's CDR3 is CASGPRTQYF. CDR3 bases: TGTGCCAGCGGGCCCCGGACCCAGTACTTC.

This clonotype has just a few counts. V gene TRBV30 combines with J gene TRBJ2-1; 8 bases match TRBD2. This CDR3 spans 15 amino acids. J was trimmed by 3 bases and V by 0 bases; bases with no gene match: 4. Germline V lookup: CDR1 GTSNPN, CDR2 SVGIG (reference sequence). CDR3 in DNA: TGTGCCTGGAGTGTTAGCGGGGCCGGCTACAATGAGCAGTTCTTC. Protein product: CAWSVSGAGYNEQFF.

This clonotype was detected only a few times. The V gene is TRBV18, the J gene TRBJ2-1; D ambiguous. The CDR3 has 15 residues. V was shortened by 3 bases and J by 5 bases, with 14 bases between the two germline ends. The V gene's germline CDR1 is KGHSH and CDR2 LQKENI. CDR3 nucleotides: TGTGCCAGCTCACCCCGTGCCGGAGTGGACAATGAGCAGTTCTTC. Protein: CASSPRAGVDNEQFF.

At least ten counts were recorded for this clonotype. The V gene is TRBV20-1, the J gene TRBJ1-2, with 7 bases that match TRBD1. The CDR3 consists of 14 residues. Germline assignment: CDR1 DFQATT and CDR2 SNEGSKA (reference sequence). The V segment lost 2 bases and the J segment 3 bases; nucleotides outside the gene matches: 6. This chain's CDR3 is CSARLQGQDYGYTF. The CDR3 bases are TGCAGTGCTAGACTACAGGGGCAGGACTATGGCTACACCTTC.

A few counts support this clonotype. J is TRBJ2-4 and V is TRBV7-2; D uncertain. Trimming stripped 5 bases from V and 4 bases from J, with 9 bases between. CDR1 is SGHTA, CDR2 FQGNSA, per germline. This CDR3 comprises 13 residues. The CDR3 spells CASSTTGKNIQYF. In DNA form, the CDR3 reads TGTGCCAGCAGCACGACCGGGAAAAACATTCAGTACTTC.

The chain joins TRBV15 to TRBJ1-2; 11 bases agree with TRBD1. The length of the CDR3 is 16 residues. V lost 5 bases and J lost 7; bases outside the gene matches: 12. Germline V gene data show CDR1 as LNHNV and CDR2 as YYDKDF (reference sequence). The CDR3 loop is CATSFSRTGGIGGYTF. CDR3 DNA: TGTGCCACCAGCTTTTCGAGGACAGGGGGCATAGGTGGCTACACCTTC.

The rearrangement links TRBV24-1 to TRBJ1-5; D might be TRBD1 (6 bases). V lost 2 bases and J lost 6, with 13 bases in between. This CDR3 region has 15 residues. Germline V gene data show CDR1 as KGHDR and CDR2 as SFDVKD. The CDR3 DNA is TGTGCCACCAGTGATTCGGGGGCAACTCTTCAGCCCCAGCATTTT. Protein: CATSDSGATLQPQHF.

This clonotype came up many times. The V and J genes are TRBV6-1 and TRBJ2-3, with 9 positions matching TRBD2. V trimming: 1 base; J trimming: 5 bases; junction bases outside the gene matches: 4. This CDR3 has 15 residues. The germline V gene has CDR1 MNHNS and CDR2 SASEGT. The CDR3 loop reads CASSEGSGGLDTQYF. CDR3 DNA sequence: TGTGCCAGCAGTGAAGGGAGCGGGGGGCTAGATACGCAGTATTTT.

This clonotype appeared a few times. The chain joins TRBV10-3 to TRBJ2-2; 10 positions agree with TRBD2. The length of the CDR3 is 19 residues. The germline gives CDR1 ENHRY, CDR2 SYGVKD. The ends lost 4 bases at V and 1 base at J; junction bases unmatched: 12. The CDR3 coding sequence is TGTGCCATCAGTGGCGGGGGGGCTAGCGGGAGTTTGAACACCGGGGAGCTGTTTTTT. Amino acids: CAISGGGASGSLNTGELFF.

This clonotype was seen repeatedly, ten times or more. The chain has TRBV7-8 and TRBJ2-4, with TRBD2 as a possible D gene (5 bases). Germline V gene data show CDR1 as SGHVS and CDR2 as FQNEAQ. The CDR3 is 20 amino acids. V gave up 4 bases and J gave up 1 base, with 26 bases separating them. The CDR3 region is CASSSPSTPDHRRAKNIQYF. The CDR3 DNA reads TGTGCCAGCAGCTCCCCCTCCACCCCGGACCATAGGAGGGCCAAAAACATTCAGTACTTC.

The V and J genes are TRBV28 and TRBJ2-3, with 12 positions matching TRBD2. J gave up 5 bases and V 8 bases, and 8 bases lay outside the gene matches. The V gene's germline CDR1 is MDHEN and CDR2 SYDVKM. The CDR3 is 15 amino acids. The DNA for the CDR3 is TGTGCCAGCCTAGCGGGGGGGCGTCTTCGAGATACGCAGTATTTT. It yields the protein CASLAGGRLRDTQYF.

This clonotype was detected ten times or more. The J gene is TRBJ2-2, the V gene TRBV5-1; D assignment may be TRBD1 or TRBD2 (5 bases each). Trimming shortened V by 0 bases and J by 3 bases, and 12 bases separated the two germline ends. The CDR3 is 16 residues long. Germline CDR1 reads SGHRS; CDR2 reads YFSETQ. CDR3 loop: CASSLVGPSDTGELFF. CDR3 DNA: TGCGCCAGCAGCTTGGTGGGACCCTCGGACACCGGGGAGCTGTTTTTT.

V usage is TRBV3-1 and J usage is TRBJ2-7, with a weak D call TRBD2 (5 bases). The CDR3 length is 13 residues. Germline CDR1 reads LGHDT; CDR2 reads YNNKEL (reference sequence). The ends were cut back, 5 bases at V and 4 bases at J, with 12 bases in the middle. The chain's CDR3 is CASSWRRGYEQYF. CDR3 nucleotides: TGTGCCAGCAGCTGGCGACGGGGATACGAGCAGTACTTC.